This TCR beta chain came from a study of T cells in narcolepsy. For the study at large: Healthy controls were enrolled alongside patients with narcolepsy type 1 or type 2. Whole-study results and caveats: Autoreactive clonotypes reportedly recurred in blood of same and different patients, not controls. Autoreactive clone sequences were missing from some blood memory CD4+ repertoires. Comparing one patient's CSF and blood CD4+ clonotypes highlighted HCRT- and TRIB2-specific autoreactive clonotypes.

Sequencing used immunoSEQ multiplex PCR; TCRdb keeps in-frame clones, though not all of them. This repertoire shows some 30,000 clones, roughly three quarters found once; its top ten account for approximately 1%. This clone has just one count. Its antigen is as yet unknown. This sequence originates from a human donor with narcolepsy. The sequencing sample was made of CD45RA- memory CD4+ T cells from PBMCs.

The CDR3 protein is CASSGRNGGYTF. CDR3 nucleotide sequence: TGCGCCAGCAGCGGGAGAAATGGGGGCTACACCTTC. V is TRBV5-1 and J is TRBJ1-2; no definite D call. V was cut by 4 bases and J by 8 bases, with 12 bases left in between. Per germline, CDR1 SGHRS and CDR2 YFSETQ. The CDR3 is 12 amino acids.